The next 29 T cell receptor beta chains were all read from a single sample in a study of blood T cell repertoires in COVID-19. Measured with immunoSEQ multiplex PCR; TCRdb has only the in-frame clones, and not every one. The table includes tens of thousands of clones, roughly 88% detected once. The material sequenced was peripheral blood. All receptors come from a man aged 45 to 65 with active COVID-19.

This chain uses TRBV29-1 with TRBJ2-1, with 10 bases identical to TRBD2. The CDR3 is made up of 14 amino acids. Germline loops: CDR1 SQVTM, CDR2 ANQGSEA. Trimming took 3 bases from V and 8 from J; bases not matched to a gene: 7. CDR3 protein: CSVDNGLAGDEQFF. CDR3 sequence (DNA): TGCAGCGTTGATAATGGTCTAGCGGGGGATGAGCAGTTCTTC.

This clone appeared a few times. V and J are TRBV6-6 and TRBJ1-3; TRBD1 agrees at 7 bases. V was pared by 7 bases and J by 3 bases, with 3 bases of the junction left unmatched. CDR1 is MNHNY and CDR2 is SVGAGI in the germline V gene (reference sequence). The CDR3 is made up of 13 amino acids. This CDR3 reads CASINRGGNTIYF. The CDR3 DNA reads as TGTGCCAGCATTAACAGGGGTGGAAACACCATATATTTT.

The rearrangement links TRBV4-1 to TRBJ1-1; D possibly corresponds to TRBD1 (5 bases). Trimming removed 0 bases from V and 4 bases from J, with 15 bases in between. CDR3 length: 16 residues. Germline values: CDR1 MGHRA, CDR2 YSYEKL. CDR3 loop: CASSQEGRRGSTEAFF. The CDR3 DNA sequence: TGCGCCAGCAGCCAAGAAGGGAGGAGGGGCAGCACTGAAGCTTTCTTT.

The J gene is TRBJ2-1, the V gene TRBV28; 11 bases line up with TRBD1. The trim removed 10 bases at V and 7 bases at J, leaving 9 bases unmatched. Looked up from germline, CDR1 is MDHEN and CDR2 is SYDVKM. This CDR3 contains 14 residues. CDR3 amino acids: CATRWTGGRNEQFF. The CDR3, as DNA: TGTGCCACCAGGTGGACAGGGGGCCGGAATGAGCAGTTCTTC.

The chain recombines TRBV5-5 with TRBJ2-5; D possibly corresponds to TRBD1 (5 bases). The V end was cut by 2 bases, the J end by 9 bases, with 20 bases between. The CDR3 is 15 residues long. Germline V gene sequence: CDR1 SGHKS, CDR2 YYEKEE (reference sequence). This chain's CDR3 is CASSFRTRSNGAQYF. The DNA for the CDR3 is TGTGCCAGCAGCTTTCGGACACGTTCAAATGGGGCCCAGTACTTC.

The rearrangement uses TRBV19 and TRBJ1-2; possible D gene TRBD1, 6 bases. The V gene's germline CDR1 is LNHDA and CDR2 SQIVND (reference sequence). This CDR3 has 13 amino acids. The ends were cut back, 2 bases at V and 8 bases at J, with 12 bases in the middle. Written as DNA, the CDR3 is TGTGCCAGTAGTATAACAGGGATGAGCGGCTACACCTTC. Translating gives CASSITGMSGYTF.

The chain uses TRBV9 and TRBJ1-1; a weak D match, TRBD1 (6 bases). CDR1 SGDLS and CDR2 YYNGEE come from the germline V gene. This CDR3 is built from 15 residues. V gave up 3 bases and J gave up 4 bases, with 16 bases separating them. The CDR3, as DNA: TGTGCCAGCAGCGCCCTGAGGGGGACCTTCACTGAAGCTTTCTTT. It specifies CASSALRGTFTEAFF. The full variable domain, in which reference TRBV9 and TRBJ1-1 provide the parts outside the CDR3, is DSGVTQTPKHLITATGQRVTLRCSPRSGDLSVYWYQQSLDQGLQFLIQYYNGEERAKGNILERFSAQQFPDLHSELNLSSLELGDSALYFCASSALRGTFTEAFFGQGTRLTVV.

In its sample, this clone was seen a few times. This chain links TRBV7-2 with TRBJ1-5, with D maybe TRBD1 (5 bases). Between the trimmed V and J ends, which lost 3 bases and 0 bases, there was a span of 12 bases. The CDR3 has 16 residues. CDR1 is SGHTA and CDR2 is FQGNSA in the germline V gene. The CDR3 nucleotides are TGTGCCAGCAGCTTGGGGGGGAGACTTAGCAATCAGCCCCAGCATTTT. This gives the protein CASSLGGRLSNQPQHF.

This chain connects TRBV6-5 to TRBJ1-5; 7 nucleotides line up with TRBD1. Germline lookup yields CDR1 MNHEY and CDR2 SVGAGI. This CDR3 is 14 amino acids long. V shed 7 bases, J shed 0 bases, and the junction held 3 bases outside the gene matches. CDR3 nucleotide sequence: TGTGCCAGCAACAACAGGGGTAGCAATCAGCCCCAGCATTTT. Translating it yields CASNNRGSNQPQHF.

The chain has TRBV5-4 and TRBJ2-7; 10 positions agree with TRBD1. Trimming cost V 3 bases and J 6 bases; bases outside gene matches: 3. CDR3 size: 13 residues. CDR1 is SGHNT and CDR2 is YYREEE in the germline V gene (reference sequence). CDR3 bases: TGTGCCAGCAGCTCCTGGACAGGGGGCGAGCAGTACTTC. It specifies CASSSWTGGEQYF.

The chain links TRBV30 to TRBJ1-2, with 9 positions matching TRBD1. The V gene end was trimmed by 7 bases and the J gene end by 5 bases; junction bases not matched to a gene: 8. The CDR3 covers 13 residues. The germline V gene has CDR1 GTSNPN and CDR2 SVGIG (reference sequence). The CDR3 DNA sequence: TGTGCCTCACCGGGACAGGGTGGTTATGGCTACACCTTC. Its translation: CASPGQGGYGYTF.

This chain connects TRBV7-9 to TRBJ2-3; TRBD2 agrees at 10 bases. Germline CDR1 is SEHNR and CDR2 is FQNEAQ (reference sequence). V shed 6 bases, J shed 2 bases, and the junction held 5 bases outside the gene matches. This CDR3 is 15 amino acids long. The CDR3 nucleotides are TGTGCCAGCAGAAAGCGGGGGGGAGACACAGATACGCAGTATTTT. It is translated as CASRKRGGDTDTQYF.

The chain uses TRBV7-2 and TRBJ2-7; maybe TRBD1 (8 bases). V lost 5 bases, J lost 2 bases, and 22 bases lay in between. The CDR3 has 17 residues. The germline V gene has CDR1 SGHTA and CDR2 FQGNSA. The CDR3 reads CASSVQGGRGTTYEQYF. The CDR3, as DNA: TGTGCCAGCAGCGTACAGGGGGGGCGGGGGACCACCTACGAGCAGTACTTC.

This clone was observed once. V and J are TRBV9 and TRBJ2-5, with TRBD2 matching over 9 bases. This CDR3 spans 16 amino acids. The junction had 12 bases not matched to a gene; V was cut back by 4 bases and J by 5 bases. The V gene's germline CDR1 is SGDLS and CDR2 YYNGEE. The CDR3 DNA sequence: TGTGCCAGCAGCTTAGGACTAGCGTATGCTACGGAGACCCAGTACTTC. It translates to CASSLGLAYATETQYF. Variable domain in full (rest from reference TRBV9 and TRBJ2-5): DSGVTQTPKHLITATGQRVTLRCSPRSGDLSVYWYQQSLDQGLQFLIQYYNGEERAKGNILERFSAQQFPDLHSELNLSSLELGDSALYFCASSLGLAYATETQYFGPGTRLLVL.

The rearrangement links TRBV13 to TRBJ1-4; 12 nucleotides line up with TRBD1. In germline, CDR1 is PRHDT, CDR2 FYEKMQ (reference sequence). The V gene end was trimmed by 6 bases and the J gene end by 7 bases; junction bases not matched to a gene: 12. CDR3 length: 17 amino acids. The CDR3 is CASRDGTGGERGEKLFF. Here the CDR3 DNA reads TGTGCCAGCAGGGATGGGACAGGGGGCGAAAGGGGTGAAAAACTGTTTTTT. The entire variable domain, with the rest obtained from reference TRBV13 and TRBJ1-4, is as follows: AAGVIQSPRHLIKEKRETATLKCYPIPRHDTVYWYQQGPGQDPQFLISFYEKMQSDKGSIPDRFSAQQFSDYHSELNMSSLELGDSALYFCASRDGTGGERGEKLFFGSGTQLSVL.

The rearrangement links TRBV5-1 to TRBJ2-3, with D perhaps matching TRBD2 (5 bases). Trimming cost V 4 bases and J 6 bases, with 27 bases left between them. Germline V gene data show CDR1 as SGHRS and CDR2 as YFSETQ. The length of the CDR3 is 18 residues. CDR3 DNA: TGCGCCAGCAGCATCCACATTTACAAGGGTCCCCGCGGGGATACGCAGTATTTT. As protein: CASSIHIYKGPRGDTQYF.

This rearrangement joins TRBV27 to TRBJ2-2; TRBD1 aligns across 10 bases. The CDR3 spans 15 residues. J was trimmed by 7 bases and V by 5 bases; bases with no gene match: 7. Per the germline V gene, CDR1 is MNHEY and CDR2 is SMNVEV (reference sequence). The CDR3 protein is CASSLRTGGRGELFF. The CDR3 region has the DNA TGTGCCAGCAGTCTACGGACAGGGGGACGCGGGGAGCTGTTTTTT.

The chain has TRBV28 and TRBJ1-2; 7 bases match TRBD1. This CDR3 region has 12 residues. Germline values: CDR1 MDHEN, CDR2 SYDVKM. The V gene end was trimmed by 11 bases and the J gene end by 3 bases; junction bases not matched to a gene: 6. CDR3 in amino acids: CAEGTADYGYTF. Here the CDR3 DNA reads TGTGCCGAGGGGACAGCCGACTATGGCTACACCTTC.

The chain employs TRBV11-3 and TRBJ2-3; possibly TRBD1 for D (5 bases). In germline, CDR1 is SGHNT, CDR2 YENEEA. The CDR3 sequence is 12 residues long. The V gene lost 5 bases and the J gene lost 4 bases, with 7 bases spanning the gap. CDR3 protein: CASSLRADTQYF. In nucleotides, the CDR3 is TGTGCCAGCAGCCTCAGGGCAGATACGCAGTATTTT.

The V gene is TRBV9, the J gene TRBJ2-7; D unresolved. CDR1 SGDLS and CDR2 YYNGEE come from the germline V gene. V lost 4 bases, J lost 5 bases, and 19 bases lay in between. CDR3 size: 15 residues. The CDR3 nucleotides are TGTGCCAGCAGCCCCCGAAGTGGCGGCGTGGACGAGCAGTACTTC. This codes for CASSPRSGGVDEQYF.

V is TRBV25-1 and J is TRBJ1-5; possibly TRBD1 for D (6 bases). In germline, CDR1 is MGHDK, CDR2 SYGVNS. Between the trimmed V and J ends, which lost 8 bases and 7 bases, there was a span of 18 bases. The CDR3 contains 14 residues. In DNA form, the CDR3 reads TGTGCCAGCTTCCCCCCAGGGGTTGGACAGCCCCAGCATTTT. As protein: CASFPPGVGQPQHF. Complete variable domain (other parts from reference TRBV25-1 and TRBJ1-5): EADIYQTPRYLVIGTGKKITLECSQTMGHDKMYWYQQDPGMELHLIHYSYGVNSTEKGDLSSESTVSRIRTEHFPLTLESARPSHTSQYLCASFPPGVGQPQHFGDGTRLSIL.

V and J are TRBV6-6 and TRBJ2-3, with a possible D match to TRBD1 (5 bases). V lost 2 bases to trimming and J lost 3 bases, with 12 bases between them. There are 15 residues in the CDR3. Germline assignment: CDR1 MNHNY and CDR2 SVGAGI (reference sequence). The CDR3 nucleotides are TGTGCCAGCAGTTACACCGGCAGGGATACAGATACGCAGTATTTT. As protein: CASSYTGRDTDTQYF.

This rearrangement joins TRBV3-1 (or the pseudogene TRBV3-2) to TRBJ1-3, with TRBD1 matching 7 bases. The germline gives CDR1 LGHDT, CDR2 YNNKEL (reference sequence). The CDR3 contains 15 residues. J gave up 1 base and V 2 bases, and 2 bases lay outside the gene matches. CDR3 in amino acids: CASSQQGVSGNTIYF. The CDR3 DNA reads TGTGCCAGCAGCCAACAGGGGGTGTCTGGAAACACCATATATTTT.

CDR3 DNA: TGTGCCAGCAGAAAAGGGGACAGGGGGCGTACCGAGCAGTTCTTC. The encoded protein is CASRKGDRGRTEQFF. J is TRBJ2-1 and V is TRBV2; 12 positions match TRBD1. From germline, CDR1 is SNHLY and CDR2 FYNNEI. This CDR3 spans 15 amino acids. V shed 6 bases and J 10 bases; nucleotides not matched to a gene: 10.

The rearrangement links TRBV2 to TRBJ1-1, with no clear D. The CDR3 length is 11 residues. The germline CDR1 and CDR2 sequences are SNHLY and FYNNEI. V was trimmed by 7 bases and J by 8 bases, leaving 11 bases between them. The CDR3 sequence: CASTARLEAFF. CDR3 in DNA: TGTGCCAGCACCGCCCGGTTGGAAGCTTTCTTT. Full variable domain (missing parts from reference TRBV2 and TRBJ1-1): EPEVTQTPSHQVTQMGQEVILRCVPISNHLYFYWYRQILGQKVEFLVSFYNNEISEKSEIFDDQFSVERPDGSNFTLKIRSTKLEDSAMYFCASTARLEAFFGQGTRLTVV.

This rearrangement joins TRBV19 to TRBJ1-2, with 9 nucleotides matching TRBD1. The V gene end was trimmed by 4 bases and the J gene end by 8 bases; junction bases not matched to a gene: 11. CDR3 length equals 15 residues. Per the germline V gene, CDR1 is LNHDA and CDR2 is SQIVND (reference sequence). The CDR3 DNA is TGTGCCAGTAGTACCCCGGGGACAGGGACCAGCGGCTACACCTTC. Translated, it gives CASSTPGTGTSGYTF.

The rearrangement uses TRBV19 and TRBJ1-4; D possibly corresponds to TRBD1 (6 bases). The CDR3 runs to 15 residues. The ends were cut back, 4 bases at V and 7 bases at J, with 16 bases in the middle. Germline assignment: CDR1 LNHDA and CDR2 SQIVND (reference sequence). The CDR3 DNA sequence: TGTGCCAGTAGTACCGTGGACAGTGGAGGTGAAAAACTGTTTTTT. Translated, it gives CASSTVDSGGEKLFF.

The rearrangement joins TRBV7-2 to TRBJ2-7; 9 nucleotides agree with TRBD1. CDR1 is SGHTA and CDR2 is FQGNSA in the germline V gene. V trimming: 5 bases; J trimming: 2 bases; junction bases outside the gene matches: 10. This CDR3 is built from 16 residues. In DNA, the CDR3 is TGTGCCAGCAGCCTACAGATCGGGACAGGGCCCTACGAGCAGTACTTC. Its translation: CASSLQIGTGPYEQYF.

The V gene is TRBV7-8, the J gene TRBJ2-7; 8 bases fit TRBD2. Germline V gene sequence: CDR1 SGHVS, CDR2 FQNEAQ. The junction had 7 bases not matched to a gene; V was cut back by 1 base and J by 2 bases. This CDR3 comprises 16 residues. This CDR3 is CASSLEPAGAPYEQYF. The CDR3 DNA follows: TGTGCCAGCAGCTTAGAACCAGCGGGGGCCCCCTACGAGCAGTACTTC.